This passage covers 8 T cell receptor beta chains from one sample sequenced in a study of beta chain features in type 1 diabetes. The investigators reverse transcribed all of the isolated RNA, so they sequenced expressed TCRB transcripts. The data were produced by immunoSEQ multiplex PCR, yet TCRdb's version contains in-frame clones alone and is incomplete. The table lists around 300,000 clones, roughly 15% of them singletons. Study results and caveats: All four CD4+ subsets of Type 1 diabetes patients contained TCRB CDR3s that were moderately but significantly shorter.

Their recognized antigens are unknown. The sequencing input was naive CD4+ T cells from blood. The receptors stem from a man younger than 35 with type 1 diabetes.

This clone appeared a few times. In nucleotides, the CDR3 is TGTGCCAGCAGCTTAGTGAGCGACGGTCAGAAGACCCAGTACTTC. It is translated as CASSLVSDGQKTQYF. The chain links TRBV7-2 to TRBJ2-5; D gene unclear. The CDR3 covers 15 residues. Trimming stripped 1 base from V and 6 bases from J, with 15 bases between. Germline loops: CDR1 SGHTA, CDR2 FQGNSA. Based on the CDR3 plus reference TRBV7-2 and TRBJ2-5, the full variable domain is GAGVSQSPSNKVTEKGKDVELRCDPISGHTALYWYRQSLGQGLEFLIYFQGNSAPDKSGLPSDRFSAERTGGSVSTLTIQRTQQEDSAVYLCASSLVSDGQKTQYFGPGTRLLVL.

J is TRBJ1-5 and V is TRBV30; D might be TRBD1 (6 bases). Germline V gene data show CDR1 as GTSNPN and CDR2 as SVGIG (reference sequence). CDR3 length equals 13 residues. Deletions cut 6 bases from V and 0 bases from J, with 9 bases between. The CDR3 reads CACQDSSNQPQHF. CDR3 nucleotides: TGTGCCTGCCAGGACAGTAGCAATCAGCCCCAGCATTTT. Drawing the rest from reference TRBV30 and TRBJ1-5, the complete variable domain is SQTIHQWPATLVQPVGSPLSLECTVEGTSNPNLYWYRQAAGRGLQLLFYSVGIGQISSEVPQNLSASRPQDRQFILSSKKLLLSDSGFYLCACQDSSNQPQHFGDGTRLSIL.

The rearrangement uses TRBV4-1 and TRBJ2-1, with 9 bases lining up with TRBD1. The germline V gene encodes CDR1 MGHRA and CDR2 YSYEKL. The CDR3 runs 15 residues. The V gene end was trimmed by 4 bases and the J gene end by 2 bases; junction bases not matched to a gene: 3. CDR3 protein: CASSLGTGPYNEQFF. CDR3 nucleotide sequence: TGCGCCAGCAGCCTCGGGACAGGGCCCTACAATGAGCAGTTCTTC.

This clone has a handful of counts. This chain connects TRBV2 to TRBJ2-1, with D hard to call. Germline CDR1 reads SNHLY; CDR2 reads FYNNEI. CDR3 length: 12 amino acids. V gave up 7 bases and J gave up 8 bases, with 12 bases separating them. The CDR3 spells CASTEFSDEQFF. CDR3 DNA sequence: TGTGCCAGCACCGAATTTTCGGATGAGCAGTTCTTC.

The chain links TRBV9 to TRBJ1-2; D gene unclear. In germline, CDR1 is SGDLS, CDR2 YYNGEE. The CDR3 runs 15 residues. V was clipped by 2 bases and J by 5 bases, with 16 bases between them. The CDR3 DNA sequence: TGTGCCAGCAGCGTCAATACCTATACGGGTTATGGCTACACCTTC. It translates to CASSVNTYTGYGYTF.

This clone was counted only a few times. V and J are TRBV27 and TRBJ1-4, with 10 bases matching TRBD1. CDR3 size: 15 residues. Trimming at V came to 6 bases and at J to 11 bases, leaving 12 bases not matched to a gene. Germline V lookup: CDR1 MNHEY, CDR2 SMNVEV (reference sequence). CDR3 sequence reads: CASRFRQGASGKLFF. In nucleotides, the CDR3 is TGTGCCAGCAGGTTTCGACAGGGGGCGAGTGGCAAACTGTTTTTT.

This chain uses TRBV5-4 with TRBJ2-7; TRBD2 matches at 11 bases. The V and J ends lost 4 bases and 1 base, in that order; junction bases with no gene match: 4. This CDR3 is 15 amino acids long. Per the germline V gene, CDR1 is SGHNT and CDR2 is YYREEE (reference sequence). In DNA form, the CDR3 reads TGTGCCAGCAGCGCCGGGACTAGCGGTTCCTACGAGCAGTACTTC. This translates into CASSAGTSGSYEQYF.

CDR3 nucleotide sequence: TGTGCCAGCAGTTACGACAGGGATCAGGGTGAAGCTTTCTTT. Its protein is CASSYDRDQGEAFF. The V and J genes are TRBV6-5 and TRBJ1-1; 7 bases fit TRBD1. CDR1 is MNHEY, CDR2 SVGAGI, per germline. The trim removed 2 bases at V and 7 bases at J, leaving 7 bases unmatched. The CDR3 sequence is 14 residues long.